Each of the 8 T cell receptor beta chains below was sequenced from the same sample in a study of T cells in Graves' hyperthyroidism and ophthalmopathy (dated by TCRdb to between 2017 and 2020). The receptor library was made with multiplex PCR. TCRdb names Illumina HiSeq 2000 as the instrument used. Amplification of TCR beta CDR3 regions was carried out from RNA transcripts. The TCR CDR3 was subjected to a first round of RT-PCR using the HTBI primer set and the Qiagen OneStep RT-PCR kit. The public sequencing data were trimmed at Q25 with fastp and processed into clonotypes with MiXCR by TCRdb, which kept only in-frame beta chains. Every CDR3 protein is listed once, alongside the most common genes and DNA of its rows. This sample has about 350,000 distinct CDR3 sequences in its table, and approximately 13% of those were observed once. Of the sample, about 26% is held by the ten largest clones. Sequencing input: blood. These receptors originate from a woman in her 30s with Graves' hyperthyroidism.

This rearrangement joins TRBV29-1 to TRBJ2-7, with TRBD2 matching 13 bases. Germline assignment: CDR1 SQVTM and CDR2 ANQGSEA. V gave up 7 bases and J gave up 4 bases; unmatched junction bases: 4. The CDR3 has 13 residues. The CDR3 DNA follows: TGCAGCGGGCCGGGACTAGCGGGATACGAGCAGTACTTC. Protein product: CSGPGLAGYEQYF.

Notes on this clonotype: Sequence at one end of the junction differs from germline and may be a read error. The chain has TRBV29-1 and TRBJ1-1; D uncertain. Germline CDR1 reads SQVTM; CDR2 reads ANQGSEA. The CDR3 is made up of 11 amino acids. DNA for the CDR3: TGCAGCGTGGAGTCGAACACTGGAGCTTTCTTT. Protein product: CSVESNTGAFF.

The chain uses TRBV28 and TRBJ2-3; TRBD1 agrees at 7 bases. CDR1 and CDR2 (germline): MDHEN, SYDVKM. The V and J ends lost 7 bases and 0 bases, in that order; junction bases with no gene match: 4. There are 14 residues in the CDR3. DNA of the CDR3: TGTGCCAGCATCGGACAGGCGAGCACAGATACGCAGTATTTT. It codes for CASIGQASTDTQYF.

The chain combines TRBV6-2 or TRBV6-3 with TRBJ2-7; TRBD1 aligns across 7 bases. J lost 3 bases, V lost 0 bases, and 5 bases had no gene match. Germline V gene data show CDR1 as MNHEY and CDR2 as SVGEGT. The CDR3 has 15 residues. The CDR3 DNA reads TGTGCCAGCAGTTACTCGACAGGGAGTAGCTACGAGCAGTACTTC. Its protein is CASSYSTGSSYEQYF.

This clonotype occurred many times. The chain carries TRBV5-1 and TRBJ2-1, with a weak D call TRBD1 (6 bases). The germline CDR1 and CDR2 sequences are SGHRS and YFSETQ. The V and J ends lost 0 bases and 3 bases respectively, with 16 bases between them. This CDR3 has 17 residues. CDR3 residues: CASSLDRDRQIYNEQFF. CDR3 bases: TGCGCCAGCAGCTTGGATAGAGACAGGCAGATCTACAATGAGCAGTTCTTC.

This clonotype has at least ten counts. This chain connects TRBV6-1 to TRBJ1-1, with 8 nucleotides matching TRBD1. J was trimmed by 5 bases and V by 4 bases; bases with no gene match: 9. This CDR3 is built from 15 residues. The germline gives CDR1 MNHNS, CDR2 SASEGT. The CDR3 region is CASSGILTGATEAFF. The CDR3 DNA reads as TGTGCCAGCAGTGGTATCTTGACAGGGGCGACTGAAGCTTTCTTT.

This clonotype was seen a few times. The gene calls are TRBV30 and TRBJ1-4, with a possible D match to TRBD1 (5 bases). The CDR3 covers 14 residues. The V gene's germline CDR1 is GTSNPN and CDR2 SVGIG (reference sequence). V gave up 1 base and J gave up 8 bases, with 14 bases separating them. The CDR3 protein is CAWSAGDREEKLFF. The CDR3 DNA follows: TGTGCCTGGAGTGCGGGGGACCGGGAAGAAAAACTGTTTTTT.

J is TRBJ2-1 and V is TRBV6-1, with TRBD2 as a possible D gene (5 bases). The CDR3 runs to 16 residues. Per the germline V gene, CDR1 is MNHNS and CDR2 is SASEGT. V dropped 2 bases and J dropped 0 bases, with 11 bases sitting between them. Here the CDR3 DNA reads TGTGCCAGCAGTGAACGGTGGGAGAGCTCCTACAATGAGCAGTTCTTC. Its translation: CASSERWESSYNEQFF.